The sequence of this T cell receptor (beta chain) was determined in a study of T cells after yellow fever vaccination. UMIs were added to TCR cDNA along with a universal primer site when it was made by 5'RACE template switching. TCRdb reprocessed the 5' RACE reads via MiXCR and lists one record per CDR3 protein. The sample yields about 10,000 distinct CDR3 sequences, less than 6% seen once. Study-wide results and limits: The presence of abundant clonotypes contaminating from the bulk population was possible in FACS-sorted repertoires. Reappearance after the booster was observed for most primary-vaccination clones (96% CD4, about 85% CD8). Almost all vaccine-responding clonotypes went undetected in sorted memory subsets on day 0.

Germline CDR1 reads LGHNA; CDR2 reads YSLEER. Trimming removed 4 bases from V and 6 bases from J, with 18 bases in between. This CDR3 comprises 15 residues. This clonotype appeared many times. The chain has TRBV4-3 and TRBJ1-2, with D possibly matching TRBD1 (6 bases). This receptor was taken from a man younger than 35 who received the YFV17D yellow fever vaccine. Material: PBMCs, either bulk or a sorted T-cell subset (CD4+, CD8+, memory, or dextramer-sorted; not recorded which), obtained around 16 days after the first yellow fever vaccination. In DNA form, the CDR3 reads TGCGCCAGCAGCCCGGACCTTGGGACATGGGATGGCTACACCTTC. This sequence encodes CASSPDLGTWDGYTF.